The rows below give T cell receptor beta chains drawn from one sample of a study of T cell responses to AZD1222 COVID-19 vaccine. Libraries were prepared by immunoSEQ multiplex PCR; TCRdb keeps only in-frame clonotypes and omits some of them. Among over 150,000 clones, roughly 88% were seen once, and the ten largest hold around 10%. Material: peripheral blood, obtained 28 days after the second AZD1222 dose. Receptor source: an adult who received the AZD1222 COVID-19 vaccine. CDR3s include the opening cysteine and the closing phenylalanine or tryptophan. Fields, in order: V gene, J gene, D gene, clone size, CDR3 protein, CDR3 DNA. The D gene is left open where the match is weak. The listing skips clone size in some rows; elsewhere it reads once, few, many or a size class.

V: TRBV12-3/TRBV12-4; J: TRBJ1-1; D: .; size: once; CDR3: CASSFKGGTEAFF; DNA: TGTGCCAGCAGTTTTAAGGGAGGCACTGAAGCTTTCTTT
V: TRBV5-4; J: TRBJ2-3; D: .; size: .; CDR3: CASSTYSDTQYF; DNA: TGTGCCAGCAGCACTTACTCAGATACGCAGTATTTT
V: TRBV7-2; J: TRBJ2-5; D: TRBD2; size: .; CDR3: CASSLQLADQETQYF; DNA: TGTGCCAGCAGCCTCCAACTAGCGGATCAAGAGACCCAGTACTTC
V: TRBV5-1; J: TRBJ2-1; D: TRBD1; size: .; CDR3: CASSRQGALNEQFF; DNA: TGCGCCAGCAGCCGACAGGGGGCCCTCAATGAGCAGTTCTTC
V: TRBV7-3; J: TRBJ2-3; D: TRBD2; size: .; CDR3: CASSLIPDSAGVDTQYF; DNA: TGTGCCAGCAGCTTAATCCCAGATTCGGCGGGGGTAGATACGCAGTATTTT
V: TRBV7-9; J: TRBJ2-3; D: .; size: .; CDR3: CASSPSGGLFTDTQYF; DNA: TGTGCCAGCAGCCCCTCTGGGGGACTGTTCACAGATACGCAGTATTTT
V: TRBV4-2; J: TRBJ2-3; D: TRBD2; size: .; CDR3: CASSNIAGALTDTQYF; DNA: TGTGCCAGCAGCAATATAGCGGGGGCCCTCACAGATACGCAGTATTTT
V: TRBV12-3/TRBV12-4; J: TRBJ1-2; D: TRBD1; size: .; CDR3: CASSFDRGYGYTF; DNA: TGTGCCAGCAGTTTCGACAGGGGGTATGGCTACACCTTC
V: TRBV5-1; J: TRBJ1-4; D: TRBD1; size: .; CDR3: CASSRDRGGDEKLFF; DNA: TGCGCCAGCAGCCGGGACAGGGGTGGTGATGAAAAACTGTTTTTT
V: TRBV7-3; J: TRBJ1-5; D: .; size: .; CDR3: CASSLVSDQPQHF; DNA: TGTGCCAGCAGCTTAGTGTCAGATCAGCCCCAGCATTTT
V: TRBV6-5; J: TRBJ1-2; D: .; size: .; CDR3: CASSASTGHRGYTF; DNA: TGTGCCAGTTCGGCGTCCACAGGGCATCGAGGCTACACCTTC
V: TRBV28; J: TRBJ2-4; D: .; size: .; CDR3: CASSPQRRGAKNIQYF; DNA: TGTGCCAGCAGCCCGCAACGGAGAGGGGCCAAAAACATTCAGTACTTC
V: TRBV27; J: TRBJ1-2; D: .; size: .; CDR3: CASSRGLGYGYTF; DNA: TGTGCCAGCAGTCGGGGGCTTGGATATGGCTACACCTTC
V: TRBV11-3; J: TRBJ1-6; D: .; size: once; CDR3: CASSLDLSRVGSPLHF; DNA: TGTGCCAGCAGCTTAGATCTCTCCAGGGTGGGCTCACCCCTCCACTTT
V: TRBV27; J: TRBJ2-7; D: .; size: .; CDR3: CASSSAGFSDEQYF; DNA: TGTGCCAGCAGTTCTGCAGGGTTTTCCGACGAGCAGTACTTC
V: TRBV28; J: TRBJ2-7; D: TRBD1; size: .; CDR3: CATQGTGDSYEQYF; DNA: TGTGCCACCCAAGGGACAGGGGACTCCTACGAGCAGTACTTC
V: TRBV5-6; J: TRBJ2-7; D: TRBD2; size: .; CDR3: CASSLALAGLSSYEQYF; DNA: TGTGCCAGCAGCTTGGCACTAGCGGGGCTGAGCTCCTACGAGCAGTACTTC
V: TRBV19; J: TRBJ1-6; D: .; size: .; CDR3: CTSSTQAYSPLHF; DNA: TGTACCAGTAGCACACAGGCCTATTCACCCCTCCACTTT
V: TRBV6-6; J: TRBJ1-5; D: TRBD1; size: .; CDR3: CAIRGTGSSQPQHF; DNA: TGTGCCATAAGGGGGACAGGGTCTAGTCAGCCCCAGCATTTT
V: TRBV14; J: TRBJ2-2; D: .; size: .; CDR3: CASSQNRGWNTGELFF; DNA: TGTGCCAGCAGCCAGAATCGGGGCTGGAACACCGGGGAGCTGTTTTTT
V: TRBV10-3; J: TRBJ2-1; D: TRBD2; size: few; CDR3: CAISFRNSGGLGNEQFF; DNA: TGTGCCATCAGTTTCCGGAATAGCGGGGGGCTCGGCAATGAGCAGTTCTTC
V: TRBV20-1; J: TRBJ2-5; D: .; size: .; CDR3: CSAAQETQYF; DNA: TGCAGTGCAGCGCAAGAGACCCAGTACTTC
V: TRBV2; J: TRBJ2-5; D: TRBD1; size: .; CDR3: CASSDRTGQETQYF; DNA: TGTGCCAGCAGTGATCGGACAGGCCAAGAGACCCAGTACTTC
V: TRBV7-7; J: TRBJ2-1; D: TRBD2; size: .; CDR3: CASSLGLAGGNEQFF; DNA: TGTGCTAGCAGCTTAGGACTAGCGGGGGGGAATGAGCAGTTCTTC
V: TRBV7-2; J: TRBJ2-2; D: .; size: .; CDR3: CASSSQAETTGELFF; DNA: TGTGCCAGCAGCTCCCAGGCGGAGACGACCGGGGAGCTGTTTTTT
V: TRBV3-1/TRBV3-2; J: TRBJ1-1; D: TRBD1; size: .; CDR3: CASSRSGTDLYNTEAFF; DNA: TGTGCCAGCAGTCGGTCCGGGACAGACCTGTATAACACTGAAGCTTTCTTT
V: TRBV28; J: TRBJ2-5; D: .; size: .; CDR3: CASSLYAFNREKTQYF; DNA: TGTGCCAGCAGTTTATATGCATTTAACAGGGAAAAGACCCAGTACTTC
V: TRBV6-5; J: TRBJ1-1; D: .; size: .; CDR3: CASSYLTAMNTEAFF; DNA: TGTGCCAGCAGTTACTTAACAGCCATGAACACTGAAGCTTTCTTT
V: TRBV5-1; J: TRBJ2-7; D: .; size: .; CDR3: CASSSRGTSYEQYF; DNA: TGCGCCAGCAGCTCAAGGGGGACCTCCTACGAGCAGTACTTC
V: TRBV5-1; J: TRBJ2-3; D: TRBD2; size: .; CDR3: CASRSGLAGGGTDTQYF; DNA: TGCGCCAGCAGATCTGGACTAGCGGGGGGTGGTACAGATACGCAGTATTTT
V: TRBV5-6; J: TRBJ2-3; D: TRBD1; size: once; CDR3: CASSTPGQGNTDTQYF; DNA: TGTGCCAGCAGCACGCCGGGACAGGGGAACACAGATACGCAGTATTTT
V: TRBV2; J: TRBJ2-7; D: .; size: once; CDR3: CASTETQAKQQYF; DNA: TGTGCCAGCACGGAGACACAGGCTAAGCAGCAGTACTTC
V: TRBV6-5; J: TRBJ1-2; D: .; size: .; CDR3: CASGQYGYTF; DNA: TGTGCCAGCGGACAGTATGGCTACACCTTC
V: TRBV4-1; J: TRBJ2-2; D: .; size: .; CDR3: CASSQVLNTGELFF; DNA: TGCGCCAGCAGCCAAGTTCTGAACACCGGGGAGCTGTTTTTT
V: TRBV11-2; J: TRBJ1-4; D: .; size: .; CDR3: CASSSLRGEKLFF; DNA: TGTGCCAGCAGCTCCCTCCGGGGGGAAAAACTGTTTTTT
V: TRBV7-2; J: TRBJ1-2; D: TRBD1; size: .; CDR3: CASSRATGSYGYTF; DNA: TGTGCCAGCAGCCGTGCGACAGGGTCTTATGGCTACACCTTC
V: TRBV6-5; J: TRBJ2-1; D: .; size: .; CDR3: CASSSFHHRGEQFF; DNA: TGTGCCAGCAGTTCCTTCCATCACCGGGGCGAGCAGTTCTTC
V: TRBV18; J: TRBJ1-6; D: .; size: .; CDR3: CASSPSGLKGPLHF; DNA: TGTGCCAGCTCACCAAGTGGGCTCAAGGGACCCCTCCACTTT
V: TRBV14; J: TRBJ2-2; D: .; size: .; CDR3: CASSQLTGTGELFF; DNA: TGTGCCAGCAGCCAACTTACAGGGACCGGGGAGCTGTTTTTT
V: TRBV27; J: TRBJ1-2; D: TRBD1; size: .; CDR3: CASSFQTGNYGYTF; DNA: TGTGCCAGCAGTTTCCAGACAGGGAACTATGGCTACACCTTC
V: TRBV5-1; J: TRBJ2-7; D: .; size: .; CDR3: CASSLGRDEQYF; DNA: TGCGCCAGCAGCTTGGGACGGGACGAGCAGTACTTC